This T cell receptor (beta chain) was observed in a study of lymphopenia after photon versus proton radiotherapy. The protocol was immunoSEQ multiplex PCR, while the TCRdb copy is restricted to in-frame clones and leaves out a portion. The top ten clones hold roughly 18% of a sample with 50,000 or so clones, roughly 90% of them seen once. The sequence was obtained from a middle-aged woman with cholangiocarcinoma. Sequences were derived from peripheral blood, sampled from a patient treated with photon-based radiotherapy.

The CDR3 is CASSGQGRVGSNQPQHF. DNA of the CDR3: TGTGCCAGCAGTGGACAGGGACGGGTAGGCAGCAATCAGCCCCAGCATTTT. The chain carries TRBV6-1 and TRBJ1-5, with TRBD1 identical over 7 bases. The CDR3 covers 17 residues. Germline CDR1 reads MNHNS; CDR2 reads SASEGT. With 4 bases clipped from V and 1 base from J, the junction kept 10 bases outside the gene matches.